One T cell receptor beta chain is described in this entry. Arm-PCR of CDR3 regions and iRepertoire HTBI primers were used to build TCR beta libraries. One entry per CDR3 protein results from TCRdb running MiXCR on the multiplex PCR reads. The repertoire holds 250,000 or so distinct CDR3 sequences, with around 20% as singletons. Noted time point: newly diagnosed GD, antithyroid drugs for less than 3 months. The TCR library was made from RNA extracted from PBMCs. Patients were from an endocrinology department in Xi'an, China. The sample originates from a study of regulatory T cells in long-lasting Graves disease. The CDR3 is made up of 16 amino acids. Looked up from germline, CDR1 is DFQATT and CDR2 is SNEGSKA (reference sequence). With 0 bases clipped from V and 2 bases from J, the junction kept 4 bases outside the gene matches.

This sample comprised peripheral blood mononuclear cells (PBMCs), obtained at new diagnosis, from a patient treated with antithyroid drugs. The source is a female donor with Graves disease. The rearrangement uses TRBV20-1 and TRBJ1-5; TRBD1 matches 10 bases. The CDR3, as DNA: TGCAGTGCTAGAGAATGGGACAGGGGTGGCAATCAGCCCCAGCATTTT. This encodes CSAREWDRGGNQPQHF.